This T cell receptor (beta chain) derives from a study of vaccination and CD4 T cells after COVID-19. As to this clonotype: Its specificity is not known.

Sequence data for DNA of cultured CD4+ T cells were generated by the Oncomine TCR Beta short-read assay. Scientists extracted genomic DNA from CD4+ T cells grown in culture. TCRdb analysed the PCR reads with MiXCR anew, one entry per CDR3 protein. The sample consists of approximately 10,000 distinct CDR3 sequences, about 40% of them appearing once. V gave up 5 bases and J gave up 0 bases, with 11 bases separating them. This CDR3 has 15 amino acids. Looked up from germline, CDR1 is LNHDA and CDR2 is SQIVND (reference sequence). Treatment of the sample: approximately nine-day PBMC culture with coronavirus spike peptide pools or control peptides (ViraFEST assay). According to the study, CD4+ T cells from the unexposed donor were gathered ahead of the COVID-19 pandemic (2011-2018).

The TCR was taken from a human donor in good health. Sequencing used CD4+ T cells from blood, cultured in vitro. The chain joins TRBV19 to TRBJ1-5; D unclear. CDR3 DNA: TGTGCCAGTAGTTCGACTTCGAATAGCAATCAGCCCCAGCATTTT. This sequence encodes CASSSTSNSNQPQHF.